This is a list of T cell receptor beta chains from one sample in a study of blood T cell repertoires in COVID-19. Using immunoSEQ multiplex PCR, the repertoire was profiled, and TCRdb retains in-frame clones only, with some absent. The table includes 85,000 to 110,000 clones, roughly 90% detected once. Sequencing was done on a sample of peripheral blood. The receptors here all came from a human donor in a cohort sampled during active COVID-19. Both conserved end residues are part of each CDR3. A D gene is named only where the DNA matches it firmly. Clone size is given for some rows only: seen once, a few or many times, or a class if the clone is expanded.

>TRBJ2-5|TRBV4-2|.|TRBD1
CASSRRESGQDFQETQYF
TGTGCCAGCAGCCGCCGTGAGTCGGGACAGGACTTCCAAGAGACCCAGTACTTC
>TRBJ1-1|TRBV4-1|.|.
CASSQGKGGYGGNTEAFF
TGCGCCAGCAGCCAAGGTAAAGGCGGTTACGGGGGGAACACTGAAGCTTTCTTT
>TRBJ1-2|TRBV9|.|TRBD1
CASSGWDRALEGYTF
TGTGCCAGCAGCGGCTGGGACAGGGCGCTTGAAGGCTACACCTTC
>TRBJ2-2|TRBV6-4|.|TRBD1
CASSPTVQGATNTGELFF
TGTGCCAGCAGTCCTACTGTACAGGGGGCAACGAACACCGGGGAGCTGTTTTTT
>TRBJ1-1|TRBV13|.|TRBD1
CASSLGRGLGTEAFF
TGTGCCAGCAGCTTAGGCAGGGGGCTGGGCACTGAAGCTTTCTTT
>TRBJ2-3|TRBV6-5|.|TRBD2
CASGLAGTDTQYF
TGTGCCAGCGGCCTAGCGGGGACAGATACGCAGTATTTT
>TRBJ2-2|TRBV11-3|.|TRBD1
CASSPNTGTGLSGELFF
TGTGCCAGCAGCCCGAACACGGGGACAGGGTTGTCCGGGGAGCTGTTTTTT
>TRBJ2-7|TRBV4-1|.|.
CASSQESSFSWEQYF
TGCGCCAGCAGCCAAGAGTCGAGTTTTTCATGGGAGCAGTACTTC
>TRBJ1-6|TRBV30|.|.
CAWSTQSGSPLHF
TGTGCCTGGAGTACACAGTCTGGTTCACCCCTCCACTTT
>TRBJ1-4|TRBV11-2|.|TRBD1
CASSPGQGGYQGKLFF
TGTGCCAGCAGCCCGGGACAGGGGGGATATCAGGGAAAACTGTTTTTT
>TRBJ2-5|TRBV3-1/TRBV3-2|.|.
CASHRWQEETQYF
TGTGCCAGCCACAGGTGGCAAGAAGAGACCCAGTACTTC
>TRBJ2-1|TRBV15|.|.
CATSRDRRQGGNEQFF
TGTGCCACCAGCAGAGATCGTCGGCAGGGAGGCAATGAGCAGTTCTTC
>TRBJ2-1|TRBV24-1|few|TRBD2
CATSALTSGSYNEQFF
TGTGCCACCAGTGCCCTGACTAGCGGCTCCTACAATGAGCAGTTCTTC
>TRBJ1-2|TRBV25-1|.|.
CASSGGPNPLGYTF
TGTGCCAGCAGTGGGGGCCCAAATCCCCTTGGCTACACCTTC
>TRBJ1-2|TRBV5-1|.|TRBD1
CASSWDRSNYGYTF
TGCGCCAGCAGCTGGGACAGGTCTAACTATGGCTACACCTTC
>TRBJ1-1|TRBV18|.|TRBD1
CASSPTGIGQGLGENTEAFF
TGTGCCAGCTCACCAACGGGGATAGGACAGGGTCTGGGGGAGAACACTGAAGCTTTCTTT
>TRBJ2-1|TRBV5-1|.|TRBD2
CASRLLPGLAGEGTNNEQFF
TGCGCCAGCAGACTATTACCGGGACTAGCGGGAGAGGGCACCAACAATGAGCAGTTCTTC
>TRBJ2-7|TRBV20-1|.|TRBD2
CSASVLAGNYEQYF
TGCAGTGCTAGTGTACTAGCGGGAAACTACGAGCAGTACTTC
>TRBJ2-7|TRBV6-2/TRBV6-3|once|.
CASSPGGALHEQYF
TGTGCCAGCAGTCCCGGCGGAGCTCTTCACGAGCAGTACTTC
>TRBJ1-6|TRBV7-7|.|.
CASSSKRGSDSPLHF
TGTGCTAGCAGCTCAAAACGCGGGTCGGATTCACCCCTCCACTTT
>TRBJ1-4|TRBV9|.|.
CASSVSSGGGDYEKLFF
TGTGCCAGCAGCGTCTCTTCAGGTGGAGGGGATTATGAAAAACTGTTTTTT
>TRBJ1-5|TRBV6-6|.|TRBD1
CASSYEARGNNQPQHF
TGTGCCAGCAGTTACGAGGCCAGGGGGAACAATCAGCCCCAGCATTTT
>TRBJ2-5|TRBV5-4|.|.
CASSLLSGVGETQYF
TGTGCCAGCAGCTTGTTATCAGGGGTTGGAGAGACCCAGTACTTC
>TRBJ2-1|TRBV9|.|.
CASSVGRTNNEQFF
TGTGCCAGCAGCGTAGGCAGGACTAACAATGAGCAGTTCTTC
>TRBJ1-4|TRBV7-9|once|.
CASSETGEKLFF
TGTGCCAGCAGCGAGACAGGTGAAAAACTGTTTTTT
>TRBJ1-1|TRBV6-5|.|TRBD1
CASSLGQGFTEAFF
TGTGCCAGCAGTCTTGGACAGGGTTTCACTGAAGCTTTCTTT
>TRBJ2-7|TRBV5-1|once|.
CASSLPSGSSYEQYF
TGCGCCAGCAGCTTGCCAAGCGGAAGCTCCTACGAGCAGTACTTC
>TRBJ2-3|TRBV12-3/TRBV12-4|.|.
CALYEGDTDTQYF
TGTGCCCTCTACGAAGGGGACACAGATACGCAGTATTTT
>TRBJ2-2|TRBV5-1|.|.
CASSTDRQNAGELFF
TGCGCCAGCAGCACCGACAGGCAAAACGCCGGGGAGCTGTTTTTT
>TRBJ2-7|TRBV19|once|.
CASSIDRLGAYEQYF
TGTGCCAGTAGTATAGATCGGTTAGGGGCATACGAGCAGTACTTC
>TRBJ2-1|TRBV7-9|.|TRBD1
CASSLGQGALHEQFF
TGTGCCAGCAGCTTAGGGCAGGGGGCTCTCCACGAGCAGTTCTTC
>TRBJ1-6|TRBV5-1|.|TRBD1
CASSAPGQRNSPLHF
TGCGCCAGCAGCGCACCGGGACAGCGTAATTCACCCCTCCACTTT
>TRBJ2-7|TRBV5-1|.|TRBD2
CASSLGPLAGSSYEQYF
TGCGCCAGCAGCTTGGGCCCACTAGCGGGCTCCTCCTACGAGCAGTACTTC
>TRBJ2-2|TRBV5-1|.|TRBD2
CASSPRLAGNTGELFF
TGCGCCAGCAGCCCCAGACTAGCGGGAAACACCGGGGAGCTGTTTTTT
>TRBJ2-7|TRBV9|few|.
CASSARDSPSYEQYF
TGTGCCAGCAGCGCCCGGGACTCCCCTTCCTACGAGCAGTACTTC
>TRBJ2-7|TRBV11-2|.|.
CASSLAGETYEQYF
TGTGCCAGCAGCTTAGCGGGAGAAACCTACGAGCAGTACTTC
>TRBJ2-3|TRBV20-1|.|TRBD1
CSASYQGARADTQYF
TGCAGTGCTAGTTACCAGGGGGCTAGGGCAGATACGCAGTATTTT
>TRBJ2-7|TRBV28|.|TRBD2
CASSLLAGLYEQYF
TGTGCCAGCAGTTTACTAGCGGGGCTCTACGAGCAGTACTTC
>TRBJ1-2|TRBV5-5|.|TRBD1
CASSLGATGAPGYTF
TGTGCCAGCAGCTTGGGGGCTACAGGGGCCCCCGGCTACACCTTC
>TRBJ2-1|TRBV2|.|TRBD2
CASSERTSRSEQFF
TGTGCCAGCAGTGAGAGGACTAGCCGAAGTGAGCAGTTCTTC